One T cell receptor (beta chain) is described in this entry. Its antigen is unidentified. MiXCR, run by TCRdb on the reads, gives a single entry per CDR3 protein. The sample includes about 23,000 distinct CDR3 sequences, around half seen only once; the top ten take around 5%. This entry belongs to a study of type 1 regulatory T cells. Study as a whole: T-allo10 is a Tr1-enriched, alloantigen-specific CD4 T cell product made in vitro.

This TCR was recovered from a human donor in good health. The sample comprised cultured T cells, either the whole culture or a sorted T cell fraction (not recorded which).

The CDR3 sequence: CSARVPSWDQGPDTQYF. CDR3 DNA sequence: TGCAGTGCTAGAGTCCCTAGCTGGGACCAGGGCCCAGATACGCAGTATTTT. The chain recombines TRBV20-1 with TRBJ2-3, with D perhaps assigned TRBD1 or TRBD2 (5 bases each). The germline V gene encodes CDR1 DFQATT and CDR2 SNEGSKA (reference sequence). This CDR3 has 17 residues. With 1 base removed from V and 4 bases from J, the gap between germline ends came to 21 bases.